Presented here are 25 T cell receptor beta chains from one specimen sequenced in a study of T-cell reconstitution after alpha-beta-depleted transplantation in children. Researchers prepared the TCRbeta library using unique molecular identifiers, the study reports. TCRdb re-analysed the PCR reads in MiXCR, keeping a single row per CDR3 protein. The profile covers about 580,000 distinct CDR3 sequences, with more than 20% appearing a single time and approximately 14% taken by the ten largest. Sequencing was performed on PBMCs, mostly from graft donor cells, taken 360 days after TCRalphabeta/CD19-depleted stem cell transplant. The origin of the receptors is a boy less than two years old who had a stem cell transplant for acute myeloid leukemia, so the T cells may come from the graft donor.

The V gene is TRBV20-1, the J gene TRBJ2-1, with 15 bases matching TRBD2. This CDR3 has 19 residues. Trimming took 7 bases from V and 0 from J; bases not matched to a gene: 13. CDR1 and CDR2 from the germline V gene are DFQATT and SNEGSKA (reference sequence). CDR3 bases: TGCAGTGTACCGCCCGGGACTAGCGGGGGGTCGAGCTCCTACAATGAGCAGTTCTTC. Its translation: CSVPPGTSGGSSSYNEQFF.

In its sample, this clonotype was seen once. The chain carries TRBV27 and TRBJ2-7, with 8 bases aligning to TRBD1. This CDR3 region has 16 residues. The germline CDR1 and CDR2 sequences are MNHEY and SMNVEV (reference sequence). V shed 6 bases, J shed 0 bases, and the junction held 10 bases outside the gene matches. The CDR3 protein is CASSPQTGASSYEQYF. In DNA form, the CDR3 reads TGTGCCAGCAGCCCCCAGACAGGGGCAAGCTCCTACGAGCAGTACTTC.

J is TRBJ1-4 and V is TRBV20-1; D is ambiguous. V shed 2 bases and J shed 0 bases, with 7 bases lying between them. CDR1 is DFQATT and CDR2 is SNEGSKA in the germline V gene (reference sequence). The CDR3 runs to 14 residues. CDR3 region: CSARHSATNEKLFF. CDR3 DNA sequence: TGCAGTGCTAGACACTCCGCAACTAATGAAAAACTGTTTTTT.

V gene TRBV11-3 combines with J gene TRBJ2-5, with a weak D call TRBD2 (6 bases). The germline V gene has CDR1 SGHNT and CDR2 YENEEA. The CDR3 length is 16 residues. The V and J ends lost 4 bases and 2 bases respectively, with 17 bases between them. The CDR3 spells CASSYSRGAGQETQYF. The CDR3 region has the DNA TGTGCCAGCAGCTATTCTCGCGGGGCCGGTCAAGAGACCCAGTACTTC.

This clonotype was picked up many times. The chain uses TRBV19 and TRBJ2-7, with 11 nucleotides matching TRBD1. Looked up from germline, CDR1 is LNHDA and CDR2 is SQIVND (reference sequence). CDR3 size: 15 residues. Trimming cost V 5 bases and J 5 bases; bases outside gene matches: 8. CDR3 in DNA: TGTGCCAGTAGTGCCCAGGGACAGGGGGTCCACGAGCAGTACTTC. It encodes CASSAQGQGVHEQYF. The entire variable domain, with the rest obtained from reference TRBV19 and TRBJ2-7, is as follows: DGGITQSPKYLFRKEGQNVTLSCEQNLNHDAMYWYRQDPGQGLRLIYYSQIVNDFQKGDIAEGYSVSREKKESFPLTVTSAQKNPTAFYLCASSAQGQGVHEQYFGPGTRLTVT.

The chain's CDR3 is CASSPTLYQETQYF. The CDR3 DNA reads as TGTGCCAGCAGCCCAACTCTATACCAAGAGACCCAGTACTTC. The chain joins TRBV7-7 to TRBJ2-5; D remains unclear. CDR1 is SSHAT, CDR2 FNYEAQ, per germline (reference sequence). Between the trimmed V and J ends, which lost 5 bases and 0 bases, there was a span of 10 bases. The CDR3 extends over 14 amino acids.

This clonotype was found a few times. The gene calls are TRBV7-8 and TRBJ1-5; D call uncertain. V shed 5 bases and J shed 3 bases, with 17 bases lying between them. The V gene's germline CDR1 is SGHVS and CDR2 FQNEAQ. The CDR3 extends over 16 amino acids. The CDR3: CASSGLRGLPNQPQHF. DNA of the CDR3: TGTGCCAGCAGCGGGCTTCGGGGTCTACCCAATCAGCCCCAGCATTTT.

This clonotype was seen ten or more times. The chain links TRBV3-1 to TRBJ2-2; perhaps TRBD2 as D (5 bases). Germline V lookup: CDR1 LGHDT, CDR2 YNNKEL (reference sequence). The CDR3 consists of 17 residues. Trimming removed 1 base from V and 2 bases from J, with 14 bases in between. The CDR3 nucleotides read TGTGCCAGCAGCCAAGGTTTGGGCGGGCTTAACACCGGGGAGCTGTTTTTT. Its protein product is CASSQGLGGLNTGELFF.

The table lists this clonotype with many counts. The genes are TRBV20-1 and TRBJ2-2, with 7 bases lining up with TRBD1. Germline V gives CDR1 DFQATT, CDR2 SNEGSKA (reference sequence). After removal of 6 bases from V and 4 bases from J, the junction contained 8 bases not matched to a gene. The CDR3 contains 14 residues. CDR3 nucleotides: TGCAGTGCAGCCTCGACAGGGTTCACCGGGGAGCTGTTTTTT. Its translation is CSAASTGFTGELFF.

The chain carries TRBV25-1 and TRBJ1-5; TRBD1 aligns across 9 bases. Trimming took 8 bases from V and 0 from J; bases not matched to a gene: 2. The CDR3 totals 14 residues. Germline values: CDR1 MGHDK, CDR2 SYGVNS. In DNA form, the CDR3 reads TGTGCCAGCCGGACAGGGGATAGCAATCAGCCCCAGCATTTT. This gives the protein CASRTGDSNQPQHF.

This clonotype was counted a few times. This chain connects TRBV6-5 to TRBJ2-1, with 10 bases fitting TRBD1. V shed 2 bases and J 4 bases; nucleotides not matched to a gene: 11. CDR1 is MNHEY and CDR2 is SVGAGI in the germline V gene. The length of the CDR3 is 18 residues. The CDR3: CASSYVWVPDRGYNEQFF. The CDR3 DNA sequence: TGTGCCAGCAGTTACGTGTGGGTCCCGGACAGGGGGTACAATGAGCAGTTCTTC.

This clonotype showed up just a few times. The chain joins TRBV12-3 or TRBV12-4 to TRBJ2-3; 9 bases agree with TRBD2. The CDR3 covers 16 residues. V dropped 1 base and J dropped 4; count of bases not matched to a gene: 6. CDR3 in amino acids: CASSLEGSGGPDTQYF. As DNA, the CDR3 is TGTGCCAGCAGTTTAGAGGGTAGCGGGGGACCAGATACGCAGTATTTT.

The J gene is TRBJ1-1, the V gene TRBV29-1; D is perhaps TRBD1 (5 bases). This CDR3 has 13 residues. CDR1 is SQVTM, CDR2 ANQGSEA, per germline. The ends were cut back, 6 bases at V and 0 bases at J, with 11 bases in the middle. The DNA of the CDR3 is TGCAGCGTGTCCAGGGTAATGAACACTGAAGCTTTCTTT. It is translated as CSVSRVMNTEAFF.

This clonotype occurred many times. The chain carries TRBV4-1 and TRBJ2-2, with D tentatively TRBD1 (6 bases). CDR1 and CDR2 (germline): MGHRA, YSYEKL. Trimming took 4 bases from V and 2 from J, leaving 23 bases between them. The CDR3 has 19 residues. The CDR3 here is CASSPTGVPGQYNTGELFF. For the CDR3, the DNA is TGCGCCAGCAGCCCCACAGGAGTTCCGGGACAATACAACACCGGGGAGCTGTTTTTT.

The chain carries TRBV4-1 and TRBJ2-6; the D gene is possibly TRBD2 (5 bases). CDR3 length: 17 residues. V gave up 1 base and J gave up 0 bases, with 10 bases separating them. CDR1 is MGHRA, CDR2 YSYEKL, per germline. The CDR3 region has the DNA TGCGCCAGCAGCCAAGGGACGGGGAACTCTGGGGCCAACGTCCTGACTTTC. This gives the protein CASSQGTGNSGANVLTF.

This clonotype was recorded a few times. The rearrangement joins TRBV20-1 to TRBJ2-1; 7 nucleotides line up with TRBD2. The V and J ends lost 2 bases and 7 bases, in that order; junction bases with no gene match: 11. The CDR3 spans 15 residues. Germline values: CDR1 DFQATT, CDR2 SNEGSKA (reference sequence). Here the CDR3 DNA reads TGCAGTGCTAGAATCCCGGGACTACACATAAATGAGCAGTTCTTC. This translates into CSARIPGLHINEQFF.

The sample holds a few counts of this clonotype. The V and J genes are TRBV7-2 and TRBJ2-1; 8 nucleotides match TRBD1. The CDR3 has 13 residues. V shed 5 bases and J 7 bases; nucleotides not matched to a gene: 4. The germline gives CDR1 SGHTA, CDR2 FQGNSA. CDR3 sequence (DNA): TGTGCCAGCAGCCGGACAGGGTTGAATGAGCAGTTCTTC. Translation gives CASSRTGLNEQFF. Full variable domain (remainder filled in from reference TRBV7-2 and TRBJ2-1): GAGVSQSPSNKVTEKGKDVELRCDPISGHTALYWYRQSLGQGLEFLIYFQGNSAPDKSGLPSDRFSAERTGGSVSTLTIQRTQQEDSAVYLCASSRTGLNEQFFGPGTRLTVL.

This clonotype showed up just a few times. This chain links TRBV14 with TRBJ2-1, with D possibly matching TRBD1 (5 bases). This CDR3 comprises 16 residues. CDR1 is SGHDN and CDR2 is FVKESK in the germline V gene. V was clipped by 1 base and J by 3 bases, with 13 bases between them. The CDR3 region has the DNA TGTGCCAGCAGCCAAGTCTGGGGCGGATACTACAATGAGCAGTTCTTC. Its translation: CASSQVWGGYYNEQFF.

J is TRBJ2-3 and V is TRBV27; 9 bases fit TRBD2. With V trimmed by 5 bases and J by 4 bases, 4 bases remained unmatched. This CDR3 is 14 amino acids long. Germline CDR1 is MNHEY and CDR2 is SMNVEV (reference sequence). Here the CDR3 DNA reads TGTGCCAGCAGTCCCTGGACTAGCGCAGATACGCAGTATTTT. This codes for CASSPWTSADTQYF.

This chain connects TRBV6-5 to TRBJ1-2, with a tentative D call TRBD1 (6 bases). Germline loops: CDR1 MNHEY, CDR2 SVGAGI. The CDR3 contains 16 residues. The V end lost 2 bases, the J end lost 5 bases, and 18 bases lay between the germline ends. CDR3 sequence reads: CASSYPLGGRRYGYTF. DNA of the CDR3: TGTGCCAGCAGTTACCCCCTCGGGGGGCGCAGATATGGCTACACCTTC.

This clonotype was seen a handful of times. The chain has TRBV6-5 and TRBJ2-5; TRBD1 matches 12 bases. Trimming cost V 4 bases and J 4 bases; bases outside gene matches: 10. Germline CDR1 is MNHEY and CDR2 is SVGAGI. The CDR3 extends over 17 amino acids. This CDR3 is CASSSPTGQGARETQYF. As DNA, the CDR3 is TGTGCCAGCAGTTCCCCAACGGGACAGGGGGCGAGAGAGACCCAGTACTTC.

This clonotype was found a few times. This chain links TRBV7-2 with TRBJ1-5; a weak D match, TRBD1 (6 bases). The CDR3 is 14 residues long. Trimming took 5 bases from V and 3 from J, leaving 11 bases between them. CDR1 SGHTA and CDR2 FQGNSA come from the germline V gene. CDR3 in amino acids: CASSTGPYNQPQHF. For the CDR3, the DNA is TGTGCCAGCAGCACAGGGCCGTACAATCAGCCCCAGCATTTT.

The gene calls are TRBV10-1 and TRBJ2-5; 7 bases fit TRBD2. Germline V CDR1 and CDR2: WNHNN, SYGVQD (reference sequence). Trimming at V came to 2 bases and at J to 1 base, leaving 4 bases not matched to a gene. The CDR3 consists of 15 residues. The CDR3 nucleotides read TGCGCCAGCAGTGAGCGGGGGGAACTCCAAGAGACCCAGTACTTC. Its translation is CASSERGELQETQYF.

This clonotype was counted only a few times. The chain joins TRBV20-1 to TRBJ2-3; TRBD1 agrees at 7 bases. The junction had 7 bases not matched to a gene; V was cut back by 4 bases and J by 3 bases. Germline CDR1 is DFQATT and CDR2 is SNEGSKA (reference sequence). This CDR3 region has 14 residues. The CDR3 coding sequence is TGCAGTGCTACGCACAGGGGATCGACAGATACGCAGTATTTT. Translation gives CSATHRGSTDTQYF.

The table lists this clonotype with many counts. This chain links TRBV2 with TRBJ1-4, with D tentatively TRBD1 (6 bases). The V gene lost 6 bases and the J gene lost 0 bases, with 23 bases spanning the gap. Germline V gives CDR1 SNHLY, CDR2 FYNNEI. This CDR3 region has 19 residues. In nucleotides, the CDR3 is TGTGCCAGCAGCGAGAGACAGGTCCTGTGGGGCGCAACTAATGAAAAACTGTTTTTT. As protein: CASSERQVLWGATNEKLFF.